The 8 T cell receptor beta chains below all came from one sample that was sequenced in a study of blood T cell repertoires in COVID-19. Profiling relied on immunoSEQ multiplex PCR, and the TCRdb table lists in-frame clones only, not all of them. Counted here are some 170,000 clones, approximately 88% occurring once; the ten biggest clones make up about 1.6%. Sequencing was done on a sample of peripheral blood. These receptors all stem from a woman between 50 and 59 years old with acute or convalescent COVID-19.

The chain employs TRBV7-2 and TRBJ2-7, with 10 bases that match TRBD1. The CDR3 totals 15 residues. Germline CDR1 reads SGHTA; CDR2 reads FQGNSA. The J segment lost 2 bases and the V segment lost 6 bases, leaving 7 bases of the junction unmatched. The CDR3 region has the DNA TGTGCCAGCAGTTCCGGGACAGGGGACACCTACGAGCAGTACTTC. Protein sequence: CASSSGTGDTYEQYF.

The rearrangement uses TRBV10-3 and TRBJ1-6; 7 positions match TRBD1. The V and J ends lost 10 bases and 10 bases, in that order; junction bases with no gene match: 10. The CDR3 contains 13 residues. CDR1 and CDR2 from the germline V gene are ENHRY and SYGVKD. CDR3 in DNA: TGTGCCAGCTCCGGGACAGACCCCTCACCCCTCCACTTT. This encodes CASSGTDPSPLHF.

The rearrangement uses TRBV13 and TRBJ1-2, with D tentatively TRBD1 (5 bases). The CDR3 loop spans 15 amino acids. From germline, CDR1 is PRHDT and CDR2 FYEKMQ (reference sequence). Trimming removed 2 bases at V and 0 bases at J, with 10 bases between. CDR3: CASSLRGNTNYGYTF. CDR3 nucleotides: TGTGCCAGCAGCTTACGGGGGAATACTAACTATGGCTACACCTTC. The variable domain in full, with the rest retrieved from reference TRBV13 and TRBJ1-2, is AAGVIQSPRHLIKEKRETATLKCYPIPRHDTVYWYQQGPGQDPQFLISFYEKMQSDKGSIPDRFSAQQFSDYHSELNMSSLELGDSALYFCASSLRGNTNYGYTFGSGTRLTVV.

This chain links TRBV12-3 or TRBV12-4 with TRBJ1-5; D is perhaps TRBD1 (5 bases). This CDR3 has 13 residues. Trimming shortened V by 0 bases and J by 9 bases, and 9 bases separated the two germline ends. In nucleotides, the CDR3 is TGTGCCAGCAGTTTAGCGACAGCCGGGCCCCAGCATTTT. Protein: CASSLATAGPQHF.

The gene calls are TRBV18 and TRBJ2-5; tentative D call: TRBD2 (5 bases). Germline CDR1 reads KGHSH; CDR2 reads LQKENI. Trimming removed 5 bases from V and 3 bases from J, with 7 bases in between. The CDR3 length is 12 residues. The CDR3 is CASSAAEETQYF. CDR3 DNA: TGTGCCAGCTCAGCAGCGGAAGAGACCCAGTACTTC.

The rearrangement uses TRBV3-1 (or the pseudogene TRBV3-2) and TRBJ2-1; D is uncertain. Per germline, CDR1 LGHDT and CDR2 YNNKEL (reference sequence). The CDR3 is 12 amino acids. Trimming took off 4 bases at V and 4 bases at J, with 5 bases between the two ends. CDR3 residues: CASSPQYNEQFF. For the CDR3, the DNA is TGTGCCAGCAGCCCCCAATACAATGAGCAGTTCTTC.

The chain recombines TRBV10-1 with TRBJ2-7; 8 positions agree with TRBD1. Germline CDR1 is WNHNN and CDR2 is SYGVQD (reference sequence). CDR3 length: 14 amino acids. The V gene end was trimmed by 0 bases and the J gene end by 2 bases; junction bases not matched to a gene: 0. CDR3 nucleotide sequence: TGCGCCAGCAGTGAGTCACAGGGGGCCTACGAGCAGTACTTC. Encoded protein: CASSESQGAYEQYF.

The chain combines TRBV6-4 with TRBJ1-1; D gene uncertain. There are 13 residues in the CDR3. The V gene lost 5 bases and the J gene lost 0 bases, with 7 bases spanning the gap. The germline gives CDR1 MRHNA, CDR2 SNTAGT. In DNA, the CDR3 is TGTGCCAGCAGTAAGGAGCTGAACACTGAAGCTTTCTTT. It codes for CASSKELNTEAFF.